The clone carrying this T cell receptor beta chain is a singleton in its sample. This specimen belongs to a study of blood T cell repertoires in COVID-19. About the study: Whether acute or convalescent, the COVID-19 samples came from the United States, Italy and Spain. From T cells, B-cell-depleted T cells, or PBMCs came the material, which was cDNA or gDNA.

The authors' processing: Quantification of nucleated cells was approximated via reference gene primer amplification. The assay was immunoSEQ multiplex PCR, and TCRdb's table has in-frame clones only and misses some. D and trimming come from the DNA, and the V and J calls and clone size come from that table. This repertoire shows tens of thousands of clones, approximately 84% found once; its top ten account for less than 65%. The ends were cut back, 6 bases at V and 5 bases at J, with 8 bases in the middle. CDR3 size: 11 residues. CDR1 and CDR2 (germline): DFQATT, SNEGSKA (reference sequence). Sequenced sample: peripheral blood. The sequence was collected from a man between 50 and 59 years old with active or convalescent COVID-19. The chain uses TRBV20-1 and TRBJ1-3; no clear D. CDR3: CSAPSRNTIYF. CDR3 DNA: TGCAGTGCCCCGAGCCGAAACACCATATATTTT.